This record looks at one T cell receptor (beta chain) sequence and its context. Its antigen remains unknown. This specimen comes from a study of T cells after yellow fever vaccination. Looking at the study overall: Preparing low-cell-number fractions relied on SMART-Seq v4 Ultra Low Input.

Whole-study results and caveats: Weaker, the secondary response had a peak occurring faster, on day 5 versus 15.

In making TCR cDNA, 5'RACE template switching added a universal primer site and UMIs to it. A single record per CDR3 protein comes from TCRdb applying MiXCR to the 5' RACE reads. This sample yields around 610,000 distinct CDR3 sequences, of which around an eighth are seen a single time; roughly 13% belongs to the top ten. Germline-derived CDR1 and CDR2 are KGHSH and LQKENI. CDR3 length: 15 amino acids. V gave up 3 bases and J gave up 0 bases, with 12 bases separating them. Sequences were derived from PBMCs, sampled on the day of the yellow fever booster vaccination. V is TRBV18 and J is TRBJ2-7; possible D gene TRBD2, 6 bases. This TCR was sampled from a man aged 25-45 years who received the YFV17D yellow fever vaccine. The chain's CDR3 is CASSPGTQPSYEQYF. CDR3 in DNA: TGTGCCAGCTCACCCGGGACTCAGCCCTCCTACGAGCAGTACTTC.